The sample holds a few counts of the clone carrying this T cell receptor beta chain. Its antigen is unknown. When naive CD8 T cells were sorted, they were gated as CD8+CD4-CCR7+CD45RA+. The data were taken from a study of molecular identifiers for immune sequencing clone quantification. Across the whole study: Sequencing covered four of five parts into which replicate RNA from about 20,000 or 100,000 naive CD8 cells was split.

Study-wide results and caveats: Whereas clones above 20 RNA copies held under 1% of naive-cell molecules, they held over 97% of effector molecules.

Methods described previously were used for bulk TCR libraries, and listed TCR primers were applied. MiXCR, applied by TCRdb to the PCR reads, yields one record per CDR3 protein. This sample has some 100,000 distinct CDR3 sequences, with roughly a third found just once. Sequenced: naive CD8+ T cells from blood, with Jurkat cell RNA spiked in. Subset here: FACS-sorted CD8+CD4-CCR7+CD45RA+ naive T cells. The receptor was derived from a human donor in good health. Some libraries in this study had Jurkat cell RNA spiked in.

The CDR3 sequence is CSARVKDRIELPQHF. The CDR3, as DNA: TGCAGTGCTAGAGTAAAGGACAGAATTGAACTGCCCCAGCATTTT. This chain links TRBV20-1 with TRBJ1-5, with a possible D match to TRBD1 (6 bases). The CDR3 spans 15 residues. V lost 1 base and J lost 9, with 19 bases in between. Germline V lookup: CDR1 DFQATT, CDR2 SNEGSKA (reference sequence).